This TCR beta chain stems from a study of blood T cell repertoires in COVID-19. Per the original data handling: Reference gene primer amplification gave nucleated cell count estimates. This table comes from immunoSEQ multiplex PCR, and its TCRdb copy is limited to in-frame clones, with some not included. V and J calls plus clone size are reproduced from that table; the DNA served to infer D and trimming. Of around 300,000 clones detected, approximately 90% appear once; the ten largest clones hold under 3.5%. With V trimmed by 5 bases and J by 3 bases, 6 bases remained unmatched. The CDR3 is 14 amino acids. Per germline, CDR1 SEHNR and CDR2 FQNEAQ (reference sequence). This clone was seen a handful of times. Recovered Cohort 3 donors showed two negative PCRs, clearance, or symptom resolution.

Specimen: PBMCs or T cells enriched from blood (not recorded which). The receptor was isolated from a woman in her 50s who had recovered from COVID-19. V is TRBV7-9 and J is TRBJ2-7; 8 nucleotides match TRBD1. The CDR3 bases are TGTGCCAGCAGCCAGGGGGCCCATAACTACGAGCAGTACTTC. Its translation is CASSQGAHNYEQYF.